A selection of T cell receptor beta chains follows, all from one sample in a study of T cells in Graves' hyperthyroidism and ophthalmopathy. Each CDR3 protein gets one entry after TCRdb re-called the multiplex PCR reads with MiXCR. Of 550,000 to 600,000 distinct CDR3 sequences listed, 11% to 15% are singletons. Sequenced sample: blood. The source of these receptors is a woman under 30 with Graves' ophthalmopathy. CDR3s leave out the opening cysteine and the closing phenylalanine or tryptophan. Fields, in order: J gene, V gene, CDR3 length, CDR3 protein.

>TRBJ2-2|TRBV6-1|12
ASSYFPDGGELF
>TRBJ1-4|TRBV28|13
ASSLGQGAGGKLF
>TRBJ1-6|TRBV27|15
ASSWGFHSSYNSPLH
>TRBJ1-4|TRBV28|11
ASSSGGNEKLF
>TRBJ1-2|TRBV28|11
ASTLRGNYGYT
>TRBJ2-7|TRBV6-2/TRBV6-3|13
ASSLQGAGDYEQY
>TRBJ1-2|TRBV29-1|11
SVPGTGNDGYT
>TRBJ2-2|TRBV24-1|14
ATSDEGLLNTGELF
>TRBJ1-2|TRBV11-3|15
ASSTPRGLLANYGYT
>TRBJ2-1|TRBV6-1|15
ASSERLAGVSYNEQF
>TRBJ1-6|TRBV20-1|16
SAGQGQAEFSYHSPLH
>TRBJ1-1|TRBV9|12
ASSVDRVPDEAF
>TRBJ2-3|TRBV9|14
ASSPPSGRAVDTQY
>TRBJ1-1|TRBV5-4|14
ASSYTGGSMNTEAF
>TRBJ2-4|TRBV29-1|9
NVEGPNIQY
>TRBJ2-4|TRBV14|13
ASSRIQGSKNIQY
>TRBJ2-3|TRBV3-1|13
ASSQGYVGTDTQY
>TRBJ1-1|TRBV9|13
ASSAHTGPGAEAF
>TRBJ2-1|TRBV9|13
ASSKTGGPYNEQF
>TRBJ2-1|TRBV19|12
ASSTGQFYNEQF
>TRBJ2-5|TRBV19|12
ASSMMAGMETQY
>TRBJ2-2|TRBV4-3|15
ASSQDKDSRDPGELF
>TRBJ2-1|TRBV24-1|14
ATSDSGLAAGNEQF
>TRBJ2-7|TRBV2|11
ASSGQVGDEQY
>TRBJ2-5|TRBV3-1|10
ASSQDGGTQY
>TRBJ2-3|TRBV5-1|11
ASSLAARDTQY
>TRBJ2-2|TRBV28|11
ASSFYNTGELF
>TRBJ1-5|TRBV28|9
ASSPMGAQH
>TRBJ1-1|TRBV6-6|14
ASSYSIGWGNNEAF
>TRBJ1-2|TRBV6-6|12
ASSYSSGGKGYT
>TRBJ2-5|TRBV28|11
ASSDSVGETQY
>TRBJ2-1|TRBV2|14
ASSLLAGGPGQEQF
>TRBJ1-5|TRBV2|12
ASSWDNRNQPQH
>TRBJ2-3|TRBV20-1|9
SGDKVDTQY
>TRBJ2-3|TRBV12-3/TRBV12-4|14
ASRPPATSGTDTQY
>TRBJ2-7|TRBV7-2|12
ASSLADYSYEQY
>TRBJ2-6|TRBV20-1|14
SARDPRGAGANVLT
>TRBJ2-6|TRBV7-3|16
ASSLGGRASSGANVLT
>TRBJ2-4|TRBV11-3|13
ASSYSRSLKNIQY
>TRBJ1-1|TRBV7-2|13
ASSGQAISNTEAF
>TRBJ2-7|TRBV6-1|13
ASIYRDSRSYEQY
>TRBJ2-5|TRBV20-1|14
SARPGLLAGGETQY
>TRBJ2-1|TRBV10-3|14
AISESRGPSAYEQF
>TRBJ2-6|TRBV5-8|14
ASSWGSLPGANVLT
>TRBJ1-5|TRBV28|17
ASRVFQVRSYDSNQPQH
>TRBJ1-6|TRBV27|14
ASSLSASSYNSPLH
>TRBJ1-5|TRBV30|11
AWSGTEGQPQH
>TRBJ2-2|TRBV27|13
ASRQARANTGELF